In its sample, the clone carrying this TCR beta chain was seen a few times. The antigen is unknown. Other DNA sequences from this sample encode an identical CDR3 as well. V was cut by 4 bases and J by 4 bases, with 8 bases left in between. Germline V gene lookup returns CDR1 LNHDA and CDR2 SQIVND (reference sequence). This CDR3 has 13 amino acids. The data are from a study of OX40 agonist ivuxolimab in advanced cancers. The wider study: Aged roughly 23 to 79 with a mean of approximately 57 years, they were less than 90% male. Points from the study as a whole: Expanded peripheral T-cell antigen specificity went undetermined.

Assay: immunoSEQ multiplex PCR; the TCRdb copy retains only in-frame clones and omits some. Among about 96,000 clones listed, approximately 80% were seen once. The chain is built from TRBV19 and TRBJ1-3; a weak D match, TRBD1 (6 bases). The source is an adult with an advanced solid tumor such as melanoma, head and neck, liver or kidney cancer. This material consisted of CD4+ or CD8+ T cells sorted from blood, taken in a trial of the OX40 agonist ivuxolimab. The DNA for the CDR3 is TGTGCCAGTAGTACAGGGGCCGGAAACACCATATATTTT. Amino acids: CASSTGAGNTIYF.